This TCR beta chain was profiled in a study of blood T cell repertoires in COVID-19. Overall study context: COVID-19 samples, acute and convalescent, were from the United States, Italy and Spain. Sample material is recorded as cDNA or gDNA derived from T cells, B-cell-depleted T cells, or PBMCs.

Methods used by the authors: Amplification of reference gene primers provided the estimated nucleated cell counts. Clones were read by immunoSEQ multiplex PCR, and TCRdb kept only the in-frame ones, dropping some. That table supplies the V and J calls and clone size; D and trimming were determined from the DNA. The top ten clones hold 3% of a sample with hundreds of thousands of clones, around 89% of them seen once. Germline V gene sequence: CDR1 SGHTA, CDR2 FQGNSA. This CDR3 region has 13 residues. V gave up 4 bases and J gave up 5 bases; unmatched junction bases: 4. Seattle patients were enrolled during active infection and followed longitudinally.

This chain connects TRBV7-2 to TRBJ2-5; 7 bases match TRBD2. This receptor was identified in a woman aged 25-40 years with COVID-19, enrolled during active disease. Sequencing was done on a sample of peripheral blood. The CDR3 reads CASSWRGGETQYF. The CDR3 region has the DNA TGTGCCAGCAGCTGGAGGGGAGGGGAGACCCAGTACTTC.